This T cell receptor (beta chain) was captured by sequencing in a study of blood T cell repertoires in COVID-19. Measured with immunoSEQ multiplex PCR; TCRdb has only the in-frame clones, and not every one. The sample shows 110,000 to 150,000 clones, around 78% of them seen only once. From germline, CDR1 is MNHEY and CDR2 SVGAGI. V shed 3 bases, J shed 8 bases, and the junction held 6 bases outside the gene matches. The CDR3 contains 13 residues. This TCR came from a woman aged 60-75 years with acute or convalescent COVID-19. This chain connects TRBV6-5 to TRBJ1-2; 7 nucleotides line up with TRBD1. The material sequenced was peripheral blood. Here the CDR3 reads CASSYDRAGGYTF. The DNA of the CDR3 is TGTGCCAGCAGTTATGACAGGGCCGGGGGCTACACCTTC.